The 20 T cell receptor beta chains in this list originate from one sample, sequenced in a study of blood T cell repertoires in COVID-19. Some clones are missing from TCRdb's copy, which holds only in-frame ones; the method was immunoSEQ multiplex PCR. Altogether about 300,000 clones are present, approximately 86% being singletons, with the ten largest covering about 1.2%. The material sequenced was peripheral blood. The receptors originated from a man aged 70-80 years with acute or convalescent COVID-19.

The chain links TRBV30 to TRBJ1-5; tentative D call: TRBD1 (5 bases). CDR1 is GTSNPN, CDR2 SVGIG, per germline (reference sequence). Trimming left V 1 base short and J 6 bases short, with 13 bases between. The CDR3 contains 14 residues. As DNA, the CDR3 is TGTGCCTGGAGTGATGGGGGGAGGGCTCAGCCCCAGCATTTT. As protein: CAWSDGGRAQPQHF.

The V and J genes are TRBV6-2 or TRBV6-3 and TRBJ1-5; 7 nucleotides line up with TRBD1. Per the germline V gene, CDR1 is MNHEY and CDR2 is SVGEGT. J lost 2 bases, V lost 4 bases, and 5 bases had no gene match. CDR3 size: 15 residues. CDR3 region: CASSSLGQGNQPQHF. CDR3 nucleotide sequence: TGTGCCAGCAGTTCCCTCGGACAGGGCAATCAGCCCCAGCATTTT.

The CDR3 DNA reads TGTGCCAGCAGCTTCCCTGGAACGCGGAGGAACACTGAAGCTTTCTTT. It is translated as CASSFPGTRRNTEAFF. The V gene is TRBV7-9, the J gene TRBJ1-1; D not resolved. The CDR3 has 16 amino acids. With 3 bases removed from V and 1 base from J, the gap between germline ends came to 15 bases. The germline gives CDR1 SEHNR, CDR2 FQNEAQ (reference sequence).

The CDR3 loop is CASSPGNEQFF. The CDR3 coding sequence is TGTGCCAGCAGCCCCGGGAATGAGCAGTTCTTC. V is TRBV3-1 (or the pseudogene TRBV3-2) and J is TRBJ2-1; D is uncertain. The CDR3 length is 11 residues. V lost 4 bases and J 7 bases, leaving 5 bases between the germline ends. Germline CDR1 LGHDT, CDR2 YNNKEL (reference sequence).

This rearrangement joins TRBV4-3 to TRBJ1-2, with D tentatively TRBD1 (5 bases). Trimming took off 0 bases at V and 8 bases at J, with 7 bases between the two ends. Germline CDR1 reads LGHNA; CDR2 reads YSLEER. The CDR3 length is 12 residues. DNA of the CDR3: TGCGCCAGCAGCCAAGAGGCAGGGGGCTACACCTTC. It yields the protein CASSQEAGGYTF.

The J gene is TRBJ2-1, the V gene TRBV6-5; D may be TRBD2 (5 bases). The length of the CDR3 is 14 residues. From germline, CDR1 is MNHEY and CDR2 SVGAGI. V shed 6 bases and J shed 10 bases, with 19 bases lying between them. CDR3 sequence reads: CASRADYALPEQFF. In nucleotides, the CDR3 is TGTGCCAGCAGGGCCGACTATGCCCTCCCGGAGCAGTTCTTC.

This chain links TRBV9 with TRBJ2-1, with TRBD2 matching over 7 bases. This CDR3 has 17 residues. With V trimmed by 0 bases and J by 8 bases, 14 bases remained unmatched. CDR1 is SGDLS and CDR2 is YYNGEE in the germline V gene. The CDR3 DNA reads TGTGCCAGCAGCGTAGCCCTGGGGGGGTCCCTCCAATATGAGCAGTTCTTC. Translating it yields CASSVALGGSLQYEQFF.

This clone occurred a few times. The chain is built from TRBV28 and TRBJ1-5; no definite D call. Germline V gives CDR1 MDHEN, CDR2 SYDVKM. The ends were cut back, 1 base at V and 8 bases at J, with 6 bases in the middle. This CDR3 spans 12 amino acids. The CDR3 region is CASSLLREPQHF. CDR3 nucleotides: TGTGCCAGCAGTTTATTGCGGGAGCCCCAGCATTTT.

CDR3 in amino acids: CASSPAGTGAEQYF. The CDR3 region has the DNA TGTGCCAGCTCACCCGCCGGGACAGGGGCCGAGCAGTACTTC. The gene calls are TRBV18 and TRBJ2-7; 10 bases are shared with TRBD1. The CDR3 sequence is 14 residues long. Trimming cost V 3 bases and J 6 bases; bases outside gene matches: 5. Germline assignment: CDR1 KGHSH and CDR2 LQKENI. Complete variable domain (other parts from reference TRBV18 and TRBJ2-7): NAGVMQNPRHLVRRRGQEARLRCSPMKGHSHVYWYRQLPEEGLKFMVYLQKENIIDESGMPKERFSAEFPKEGPSILRIQQVVRGDSAAYFCASSPAGTGAEQYFGPGTRLTVT.

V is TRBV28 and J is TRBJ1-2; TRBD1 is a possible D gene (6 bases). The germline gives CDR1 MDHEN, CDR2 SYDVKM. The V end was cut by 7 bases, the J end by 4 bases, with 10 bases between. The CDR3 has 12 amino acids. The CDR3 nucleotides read TGTGCCAGCACCAGGGACATCTATGGCTACACCTTC. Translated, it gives CASTRDIYGYTF.

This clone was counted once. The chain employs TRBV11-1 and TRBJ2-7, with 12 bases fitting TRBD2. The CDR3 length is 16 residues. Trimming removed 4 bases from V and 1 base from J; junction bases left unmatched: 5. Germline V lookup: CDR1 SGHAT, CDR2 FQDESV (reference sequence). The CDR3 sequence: CASSSATSGGSYEQYF. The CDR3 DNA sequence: TGTGCCAGCAGCTCTGCGACTAGCGGGGGTTCCTACGAGCAGTACTTC.

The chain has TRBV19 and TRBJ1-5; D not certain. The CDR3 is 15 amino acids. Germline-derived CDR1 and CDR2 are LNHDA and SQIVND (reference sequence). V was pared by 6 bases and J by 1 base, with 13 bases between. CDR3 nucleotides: TGTGCCAGTAGGGTAGCGGACCTAAGCAATCAGCCCCAGCATTTT. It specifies CASRVADLSNQPQHF.

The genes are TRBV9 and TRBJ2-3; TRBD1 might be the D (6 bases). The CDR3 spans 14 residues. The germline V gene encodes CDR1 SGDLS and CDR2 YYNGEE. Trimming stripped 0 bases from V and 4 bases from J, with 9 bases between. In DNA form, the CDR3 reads TGTGCCAGCAGCGTAGCCCCAGGGGCAGATACGCAGTATTTT. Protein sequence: CASSVAPGADTQYF.

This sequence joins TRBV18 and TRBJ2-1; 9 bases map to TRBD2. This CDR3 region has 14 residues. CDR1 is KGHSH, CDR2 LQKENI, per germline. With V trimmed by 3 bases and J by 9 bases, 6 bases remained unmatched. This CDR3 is CASSPGLALAEQFF. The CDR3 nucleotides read TGTGCCAGCTCACCGGGACTAGCCCTGGCTGAGCAGTTCTTC.

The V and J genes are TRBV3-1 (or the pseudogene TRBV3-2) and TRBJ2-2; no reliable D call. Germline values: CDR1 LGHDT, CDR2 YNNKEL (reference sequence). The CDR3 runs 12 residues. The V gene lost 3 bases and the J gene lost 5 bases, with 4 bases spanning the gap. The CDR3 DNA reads TGTGCCAGCAGCCATACAACCGGGGAGCTGTTTTTT. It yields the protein CASSHTTGELFF.

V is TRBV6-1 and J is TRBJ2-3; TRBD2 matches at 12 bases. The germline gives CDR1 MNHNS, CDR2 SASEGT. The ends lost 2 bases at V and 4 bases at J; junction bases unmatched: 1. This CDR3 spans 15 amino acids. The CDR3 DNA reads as TGTGCCAGCAGTGAACTAGCGGGAGGGCCAGATACGCAGTATTTT. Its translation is CASSELAGGPDTQYF.

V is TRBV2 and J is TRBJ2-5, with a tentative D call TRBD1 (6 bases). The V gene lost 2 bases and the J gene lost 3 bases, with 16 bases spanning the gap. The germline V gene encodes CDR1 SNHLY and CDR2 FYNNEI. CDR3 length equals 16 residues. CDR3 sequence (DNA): TGTGCCAGCAGTGAACTGAGGGGTACAGGGAAAGAGACCCAGTACTTC. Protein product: CASSELRGTGKETQYF.

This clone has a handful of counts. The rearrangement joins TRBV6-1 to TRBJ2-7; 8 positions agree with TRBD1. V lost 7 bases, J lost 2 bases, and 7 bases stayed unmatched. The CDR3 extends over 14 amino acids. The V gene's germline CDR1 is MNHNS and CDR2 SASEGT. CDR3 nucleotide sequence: TGTGCCAGCATTGGACAGGGAGTAACCTACGAGCAGTACTTC. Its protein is CASIGQGVTYEQYF.

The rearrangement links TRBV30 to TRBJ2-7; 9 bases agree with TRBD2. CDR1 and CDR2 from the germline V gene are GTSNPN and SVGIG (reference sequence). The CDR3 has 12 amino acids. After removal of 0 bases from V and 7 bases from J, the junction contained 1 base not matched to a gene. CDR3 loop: CAWSVLAGEQYF. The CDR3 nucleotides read TGTGCCTGGAGTGTACTAGCGGGTGAGCAGTACTTC.

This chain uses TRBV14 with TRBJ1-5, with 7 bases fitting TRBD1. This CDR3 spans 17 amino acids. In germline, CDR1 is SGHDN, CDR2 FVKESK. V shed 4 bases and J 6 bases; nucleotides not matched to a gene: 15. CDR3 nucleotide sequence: TGTGCCAGCAGCCTGGAATCCTACAGGGGAAGAAGTCAGCCCCAGCATTTT. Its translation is CASSLESYRGRSQPQHF.